The 17 T cell receptor beta chains reported below all come from one sample, sequenced in a study of regulatory T cells in long-lasting Graves disease. The sample's time point: newly diagnosed GD, antithyroid drugs for less than 3 months. TCR sequences were obtained from RNA taken from PBMCs. The authors built TCR beta libraries using iRepertoire HTBI primers and Arm-PCR of CDR3 regions. One entry per CDR3 protein results from TCRdb running MiXCR on the multiplex PCR reads. This table has around 250,000 distinct CDR3 sequences, about 18% appearing once. This sample was shared with a second study, whose subject was T cells in Graves' hyperthyroidism and ophthalmopathy.

The specimen comprised peripheral blood mononuclear cells (PBMCs), sampled at new diagnosis, from a patient treated with antithyroid drugs. The receptors shown here come from a woman between 25 and 40 years old with Graves disease.

In its sample, this clonotype was seen many times. The genes are TRBV5-1 and TRBJ2-3; TRBD2 aligns across 13 bases. V shed 0 bases, J shed 8 bases, and the junction held 6 bases outside the gene matches. The CDR3 runs to 16 residues. Germline V CDR1 and CDR2: SGHRS, YFSETQ. CDR3 bases: TGCGCCAGCAGCTTGGCAACGGGACTAGCGGGGATTACGCAGTATTTT. Amino acids: CASSLATGLAGITQYF. Looking up the rest from reference TRBV5-1 and TRBJ2-3 gives the full variable domain: KAGVTQTPRYLIKTRGQQVTLSCSPISGHRSVSWYQQTPGQGLQFLFEYFSETQRNKGNFPGRFSGRQFSNSRSEMNVSTLELGDSALYLCASSLATGLAGITQYFGPGTRLTVL.

Concerning this clonotype itself: A much larger clone sits a single nucleotide away, making a read error possible. The J gene is TRBJ1-1, the V gene TRBV6-2 or TRBV6-3; possible D gene TRBD1, 5 bases. The CDR3 has 15 residues. Germline CDR1 and CDR2: MNHEY and SVGEGT. The CDR3: CASSFQGARGTEASF. For the CDR3, the DNA is TGTGCCAGCAGCTTTCAAGGTGCACGAGGGACTGAAGCTTCCTTT.

The sample holds a few counts of this clonotype. An end of the junction differs from the germline gene, which may be a read error. The chain carries TRBV29-1 and TRBJ1-3, with unresolved D. The length of the CDR3 is 8 residues. Germline CDR1 is SQVTM and CDR2 is ANQGSEA. This CDR3 reads CSADGYNF. As DNA, the CDR3 is TGCAGCGCGGACGGCTATAATTTT.

Turning to this clonotype: Being one base from a much bigger clone, this may be a read error. This chain connects TRBV29-1 to TRBJ2-5; 13 bases align to TRBD2. The CDR3 covers 14 residues. The trim removed 6 bases at V and 7 bases at J, leaving 8 bases unmatched. Germline values: CDR1 SQVTM, CDR2 ANQGSEA. In DNA form, the CDR3 reads TGCAGCGTGACGGGACTAGCGGGGAAGGGGACCCAGTACTTC. It codes for CSVTGLAGKGTQYF.

There are many counts of this clonotype. The chain carries TRBV2 and TRBJ2-3; the D is unclear. V gave up 4 bases and J gave up 1 base, with 9 bases separating them. The CDR3 extends over 14 amino acids. CDR1 SNHLY and CDR2 FYNNEI come from the germline V gene. CDR3 bases: TGTGCCAGCAGTGCGGTCCGGCGCACAGATACGCAGTATTTT. Protein: CASSAVRRTDTQYF. The variable domain in full, completed from reference TRBV2 and TRBJ2-3, reads EPEVTQTPSHQVTQMGQEVILRCVPISNHLYFYWYRQILGQKVEFLVSFYNNEISEKSEIFDDQFSVERPDGSNFTLKIRSTKLEDSAMYFCASSAVRRTDTQYFGPGTRLTVL.

This clonotype has a count of ten or more. The V and J genes are TRBV3-1 and TRBJ2-3, with TRBD1 matching over 8 bases. The ends lost 4 bases at V and 3 bases at J; junction bases unmatched: 12. Germline V lookup: CDR1 LGHDT, CDR2 YNNKEL (reference sequence). The CDR3 is 17 residues long. CDR3 protein: CASSPRRQGLGTDTQYF. The CDR3 coding sequence is TGTGCCAGCAGCCCCAGACGACAGGGGCTAGGGACAGATACGCAGTATTTT.

This clonotype was counted at least ten times. J is TRBJ2-1 and V is TRBV20-1; TRBD2 matches 11 bases. After removal of 2 bases from V and 6 bases from J, the junction contained 6 bases not matched to a gene. From germline, CDR1 is DFQATT and CDR2 SNEGSKA (reference sequence). The CDR3 loop spans 15 amino acids. The CDR3 region is CSARFSSGGINEQFF. The CDR3, as DNA: TGCAGTGCTAGATTTTCTAGCGGGGGGATCAATGAGCAGTTCTTC.

This clonotype was recorded at least ten times. This chain connects TRBV7-6 to TRBJ2-2; 8 bases align to TRBD1. Germline CDR1 SGHVS, CDR2 FNYEAQ. V trimming: 5 bases; J trimming: 5 bases; junction bases outside the gene matches: 7. The length of the CDR3 is 15 residues. The CDR3 region has the DNA TGTGCCAGCAGCCCGAGACAGGGGCATACCGGGGAGCTGTTTTTT. Residues: CASSPRQGHTGELFF.

The sample holds many counts of this clonotype. The gene calls are TRBV11-2 and TRBJ1-6; unclear D gene. The CDR3 is made up of 15 amino acids. Trimming took off 1 base at V and 13 bases at J, with 17 bases between the two ends. The V gene's germline CDR1 is SGHAT and CDR2 FQNNGV. The CDR3 coding sequence is TGTGCCAGCAGCTTAGGGTTTCCTGCTTCGGGTCCCCTCCACTTT. This codes for CASSLGFPASGPLHF.

The V call is TRBV18, the J call TRBJ2-2; the match to TRBD1 covers 8 bases. The CDR3 consists of 15 residues. J was trimmed by 4 bases and V by 3 bases; bases with no gene match: 4. Germline V gene lookup returns CDR1 KGHSH and CDR2 LQKENI. In DNA form, the CDR3 reads TGTGCCAGCTCACCGGCAGGGGGCAGCACCGGGGAGCTGTTTTTT. Protein: CASSPAGGSTGELFF.

This clonotype was picked up many times. This chain joins TRBV11-2 and TRBJ2-7; perhaps D is TRBD1 or TRBD2 (6 bases each). Trimming pared 5 bases from V and 2 bases from J, leaving 13 bases between. Germline V gives CDR1 SGHAT, CDR2 FQNNGV. This CDR3 region has 14 residues. CDR3 protein: CASSPHREAYEQYF. The CDR3 bases are TGTGCCAGCAGCCCGCACAGGGAGGCCTACGAGCAGTACTTC.

V and J are TRBV6-2 or TRBV6-3 and TRBJ1-1, with D tentatively TRBD1 (5 bases). Germline V gives CDR1 MNHEY, CDR2 SVGEGT. The CDR3 sequence is 13 residues long. V lost 2 bases and J 6 bases, leaving 10 bases between the germline ends. The CDR3 reads CASSYDWGAEAFF. The DNA of the CDR3 is TGTGCCAGCAGTTACGACTGGGGCGCTGAAGCTTTCTTT.

The chain has TRBV20-1 and TRBJ2-7, with D perhaps TRBD1 (6 bases). The CDR3 spans 17 residues. Germline V lookup: CDR1 DFQATT, CDR2 SNEGSKA (reference sequence). Trimming removed 1 base at V and 3 bases at J, with 22 bases between. The CDR3: CSARARQVGNFSYEQYF. The CDR3 bases are TGCAGTGCTAGAGCTCGACAGGTCGGAAATTTCAGCTACGAGCAGTACTTC.

This clonotype was recorded many times. V and J are TRBV3-1 and TRBJ1-2, with unresolved D. CDR3 length: 14 residues. CDR1 and CDR2 (germline): LGHDT, YNNKEL (reference sequence). The ends were cut back, 4 bases at V and 4 bases at J, with 13 bases in the middle. DNA of the CDR3: TGTGCCAGCAGCCCGGGATCGCTCGGCTATGGCTACACCTTC. Amino acids: CASSPGSLGYGYTF.

This clonotype was found a few times. The chain recombines TRBV11-2 with TRBJ2-7, with a tentative D call TRBD1 (5 bases). Trimming took 4 bases from V and 1 from J, leaving 17 bases between them. The CDR3 covers 16 residues. CDR1 and CDR2 (germline): SGHAT, FQNNGV. In DNA form, the CDR3 reads TGTGCCAGCAGCTCAGAAGGCAGGGTAGGGTCCTACGAGCAGTACTTC. Its protein is CASSSEGRVGSYEQYF.

In regard to this clonotype: A far larger clone differs by one base, so this is likely a read error. This rearrangement joins TRBV28 to TRBJ2-1; D gene unclear. This CDR3 has 10 amino acids. CDR1 and CDR2 from the germline V gene are MDHEN and SYDVKM. Trimming stripped 6 bases from V and 10 bases from J, with 7 bases between. This chain's CDR3 is CASSEYEQFF. The CDR3 DNA sequence: TGTGCCAGCAGCGAGTACGAGCAGTTCTTC.

This clonotype was counted many times. The V call is TRBV19, the J call TRBJ1-5; weak D call: TRBD1 (6 bases). This CDR3 comprises 15 residues. Trimming removed 5 bases at V and 7 bases at J, with 18 bases between. Germline assignment: CDR1 LNHDA and CDR2 SQIVND (reference sequence). The chain's CDR3 is CASSQEGQGKQPQHF. The CDR3 bases are TGTGCCAGTAGTCAGGAGGGGCAGGGGAAACAGCCCCAGCATTTT.